Listed below are T cell receptor beta chains from one sample, sequenced in a study of blood T cell repertoires in COVID-19. Data came from immunoSEQ multiplex PCR; TCRdb stores just in-frame clones and leaves some out. The sample records 310,000 or so clones, 80% to 90% being singletons. Sequencing was carried out using peripheral blood. These receptors all stem from a man aged 25-40 years with COVID-19, enrolled during active disease. Both conserved end residues are part of each CDR3. A D gene is named only where the DNA matches it firmly. Only some rows state a clone size, as once, few, many or a class for expanded clones.

abundance: .; j_gene: TRBJ2-7; d_gene: TRBD2; len: 14; v_gene: TRBV5-6; CDR3nt: TGTGCCAGCAGCTTGTATGGGACTAGCGGGGAGCAGTACTTC; CDR3aa: CASSLYGTSGEQYF
abundance: .; j_gene: TRBJ1-5; d_gene: .; len: 15; v_gene: TRBV5-4; CDR3nt: TGTGCCAGCAGCTTGGGGGAGACGGGCAATCAGCCCCAGCATTTT; CDR3aa: CASSLGETGNQPQHF
abundance: .; j_gene: TRBJ1-4; d_gene: .; len: 15; v_gene: TRBV5-1; CDR3nt: TGCGCCAGCAGCTTGGGAGGAGCAACTAATGAAAAACTGTTTTTT; CDR3aa: CASSLGGATNEKLFF
abundance: .; j_gene: TRBJ1-3; d_gene: TRBD1; len: 16; v_gene: TRBV10-3; CDR3nt: TGTGCCATCAGTGGCTGGACAGGGGGCTCTGGAAACACCATATATTTT; CDR3aa: CAISGWTGGSGNTIYF
abundance: once; j_gene: TRBJ2-7; d_gene: TRBD2; len: 14; v_gene: TRBV6-2/TRBV6-3; CDR3nt: TGTGCCAGCAGTTCCCCGGGGAGGGGCTACGAGCAGTACTTC; CDR3aa: CASSSPGRGYEQYF
abundance: once; j_gene: TRBJ2-7; d_gene: TRBD1; len: 13; v_gene: TRBV6-5; CDR3nt: TGTGCCAGCAGACCCGCGGACAGGGCGGGGCAGTACTTC; CDR3aa: CASRPADRAGQYF
abundance: .; j_gene: TRBJ1-3; d_gene: .; len: 16; v_gene: TRBV7-6; CDR3nt: TGTGCCAGCAGCCTCGCGCAGGGGCTCTCTGGAAACACCATATATTTT; CDR3aa: CASSLAQGLSGNTIYF
abundance: once; j_gene: TRBJ2-7; d_gene: TRBD2; len: 15; v_gene: TRBV3-1/TRBV3-2; CDR3nt: TGTGCCAGCAGCCCCCGGACTAGCGGAGCTTACGAGCAGTACTTC; CDR3aa: CASSPRTSGAYEQYF
abundance: .; j_gene: TRBJ2-5; d_gene: TRBD2; len: 18; v_gene: TRBV4-2; CDR3nt: TGTGCCAGCAGCCAAGGGGGCAGCGGGGGGGTAGACCAAGAGACCCAGTACTTC; CDR3aa: CASSQGGSGGVDQETQYF
abundance: .; j_gene: TRBJ2-5; d_gene: TRBD1; len: 13; v_gene: TRBV10-3; CDR3nt: TGTGCCACCCGTTCCGGGACAGAAGAGACCCAGTACTTC; CDR3aa: CATRSGTEETQYF
abundance: .; j_gene: TRBJ2-7; d_gene: .; len: 12; v_gene: TRBV6-5; CDR3nt: TGTGCCACCTATGGGTCCGGGGACGAGCAGTACTTC; CDR3aa: CATYGSGDEQYF
abundance: .; j_gene: TRBJ1-2; d_gene: TRBD1; len: 16; v_gene: TRBV29-1; CDR3nt: TGCAGCGTCCCAAGGAGGTGGGACAGGGGGACAATTGGCTACACCTTC; CDR3aa: CSVPRRWDRGTIGYTF
abundance: .; j_gene: TRBJ1-2; d_gene: .; len: 14; v_gene: TRBV28; CDR3nt: TGTGCCAGCAGCTCGACATTAGCTAACTATGGCTACACCTTC; CDR3aa: CASSSTLANYGYTF
abundance: .; j_gene: TRBJ2-3; d_gene: .; len: 15; v_gene: TRBV21-1; CDR3nt: TGTGCCAGCAGCAAAGGGACAGGGGATAGAGATACGCAGTATTTT; CDR3aa: CASSKGTGDRDTQYF
abundance: .; j_gene: TRBJ1-1; d_gene: .; len: 15; v_gene: TRBV4-1; CDR3nt: TGCGCCAGCAGCCAAGGGGAGGGGACGAACACTGAAGCTTTCTTT; CDR3aa: CASSQGEGTNTEAFF
abundance: .; j_gene: TRBJ2-1; d_gene: TRBD1; len: 17; v_gene: TRBV19; CDR3nt: TGTGCCAGTAGTATAGCGACCGGGACAGGGGGGTACTATGAGCAGTTCTTC; CDR3aa: CASSIATGTGGYYEQFF
abundance: .; j_gene: TRBJ2-5; d_gene: .; len: 14; v_gene: TRBV2; CDR3nt: TGTGCCAGCAGTGAAAGTCGGGGGAAGGAGACCCAGTACTTC; CDR3aa: CASSESRGKETQYF
abundance: .; j_gene: TRBJ1-1; d_gene: TRBD1; len: 12; v_gene: TRBV9; CDR3nt: TGTGCCAGCAGCGTCGGGACAGAGGAAGCTTTCTTT; CDR3aa: CASSVGTEEAFF
abundance: .; j_gene: TRBJ1-2; d_gene: TRBD1; len: 23; v_gene: TRBV18; CDR3nt: TGTGCCAGCTCTTTAGGGCGGACGGGACAGGGGAGAATTATTAAAGGGGCTAACTATGGCTACACCTTC; CDR3aa: CASSLGRTGQGRIIKGANYGYTF
abundance: .; j_gene: TRBJ2-3; d_gene: TRBD1; len: 16; v_gene: TRBV5-5; CDR3nt: TGTGCCAGCAGCTTGGTTCCGGCAGGGGACAGAGATACGCAGTATTTT; CDR3aa: CASSLVPAGDRDTQYF
abundance: .; j_gene: TRBJ2-2; d_gene: TRBD1; len: 13; v_gene: TRBV6-5; CDR3nt: TGTGCCAGTTCGGGACAGCCCACCGGGGAGCTGTTTTTT; CDR3aa: CASSGQPTGELFF
abundance: .; j_gene: TRBJ2-7; d_gene: TRBD1; len: 17; v_gene: TRBV28; CDR3nt: TGTGCCAGCAGACTACTCCCGGGACAGGGGGCGCGGTACGAGCAGTACTTC; CDR3aa: CASRLLPGQGARYEQYF
abundance: .; j_gene: TRBJ1-1; d_gene: TRBD1; len: 14; v_gene: TRBV19; CDR3nt: TGTGCCAGTAGGATCCGGGACAGGAAAGCTGAAGCTTTCTTT; CDR3aa: CASRIRDRKAEAFF
abundance: .; j_gene: TRBJ1-2; d_gene: TRBD1; len: 17; v_gene: TRBV7-2; CDR3nt: TGTGCCAGCAGCCTTGTGGGGGGACAGGGTGTCTCCTATGGCTACACCTTC; CDR3aa: CASSLVGGQGVSYGYTF
abundance: .; j_gene: TRBJ2-5; d_gene: .; len: 14; v_gene: TRBV19; CDR3nt: TGTGCCAGTAGTATCCCAGGGGCAGGAGAGACCCAGTACTTC; CDR3aa: CASSIPGAGETQYF
abundance: once; j_gene: TRBJ2-6; d_gene: .; len: 15; v_gene: TRBV11-2; CDR3nt: TGTGCCAGCAGCATATCGGACAGTTTAGTGGGCGTCCTGACTTTC; CDR3aa: CASSISDSLVGVLTF
abundance: .; j_gene: TRBJ2-2; d_gene: .; len: 16; v_gene: TRBV5-1; CDR3nt: TGCGCCAGCAGCTTGGCTGGCAGGGGCGAAACCGGGGAGCTGTTTTTT; CDR3aa: CASSLAGRGETGELFF
abundance: .; j_gene: TRBJ1-5; d_gene: TRBD1; len: 16; v_gene: TRBV6-5; CDR3nt: TGTGCCAGCAGTTACGGAGGGGGCCCCGGCAATCAGCCCCAGCATTTT; CDR3aa: CASSYGGGPGNQPQHF
abundance: .; j_gene: TRBJ2-3; d_gene: .; len: 15; v_gene: TRBV6-5; CDR3nt: TGTGCCAGCAGGCAAAGATGGTTTGCGACAGATACGCAGTATTTT; CDR3aa: CASRQRWFATDTQYF
abundance: .; j_gene: TRBJ2-3; d_gene: TRBD2; len: 18; v_gene: TRBV9; CDR3nt: TGTGCCAGCAGCTTGGGACTAGCGGGGGGGCTGGTAACAGATACGCAGTATTTT; CDR3aa: CASSLGLAGGLVTDTQYF
abundance: once; j_gene: TRBJ2-3; d_gene: TRBD2; len: 15; v_gene: TRBV30; CDR3nt: TGTGCCGCAGACAAAAGCGGGGGTCGCACAGATACGCAGTATTTT; CDR3aa: CAADKSGGRTDTQYF
abundance: .; j_gene: TRBJ2-2; d_gene: .; len: 15; v_gene: TRBV6-6; CDR3nt: TGTGCCAGCAGATTAACGGTGCAGAACACCGGGGAGCTGTTTTTT; CDR3aa: CASRLTVQNTGELFF
abundance: .; j_gene: TRBJ1-5; d_gene: TRBD1; len: 17; v_gene: TRBV6-2/TRBV6-3; CDR3nt: TGTGCCAGCAGTTATAGACAGGGTGAGGAGGGCAATCAGCCCCAGCATTTT; CDR3aa: CASSYRQGEEGNQPQHF
abundance: .; j_gene: TRBJ2-1; d_gene: .; len: 17; v_gene: TRBV5-8; CDR3nt: TGTGCCAGCAGCACCGGACAGGCACCGGCGGGATACAATGAGCAGTTCTTC; CDR3aa: CASSTGQAPAGYNEQFF
abundance: .; j_gene: TRBJ2-3; d_gene: TRBD2; len: 15; v_gene: TRBV5-1; CDR3nt: TGCGCCAGCAGTTTGATACTAGCGCCCACAGATACGCAGTATTTT; CDR3aa: CASSLILAPTDTQYF
abundance: .; j_gene: TRBJ2-7; d_gene: TRBD2; len: 16; v_gene: TRBV6-6; CDR3nt: TGTGCCAGTGGCGGGGCTAGCGGGGGTTTATCCTACGAGCAGTACTTC; CDR3aa: CASGGASGGLSYEQYF
abundance: .; j_gene: TRBJ1-3; d_gene: .; len: 19; v_gene: TRBV9; CDR3nt: TGTGCCAGCAGCGTAGAACAGGGAGTATTCCCGTTATCTGGAAACACCATATATTTT; CDR3aa: CASSVEQGVFPLSGNTIYF
abundance: .; j_gene: TRBJ1-3; d_gene: .; len: 16; v_gene: TRBV19; CDR3nt: TGTGCCAGTAGCCCCCGGGTATACAACTCTGGAAACACCATATATTTT; CDR3aa: CASSPRVYNSGNTIYF
abundance: .; j_gene: TRBJ2-2; d_gene: TRBD1; len: 17; v_gene: TRBV24-1; CDR3nt: TGTGCCACCAGTGATCCGGCCGGGACAGGGAACACCGGGGAGCTGTTTTTT; CDR3aa: CATSDPAGTGNTGELFF
abundance: .; j_gene: TRBJ1-5; d_gene: .; len: 13; v_gene: TRBV2; CDR3nt: TGTGCCAGCAGGGCGGAGGGCAATCAGCCCCAGCATTTT; CDR3aa: CASRAEGNQPQHF
abundance: .; j_gene: TRBJ2-5; d_gene: TRBD2; len: 14; v_gene: TRBV29-1; CDR3nt: TGCAGCGTTGACCTAGCGGGAGGTCGAGAGACCCAGTACTTC; CDR3aa: CSVDLAGGRETQYF
abundance: few; j_gene: TRBJ1-4; d_gene: .; len: 13; v_gene: TRBV5-1; CDR3nt: TGCGCCAGCAGCCTACAGGGAAATGAAAAACTGTTTTTT; CDR3aa: CASSLQGNEKLFF
abundance: .; j_gene: TRBJ1-1; d_gene: .; len: 16; v_gene: TRBV11-1; CDR3nt: TGTGCCAGCAGCTCCGTAACGGAGGCGGGGAACACTGAAGCTTTCTTT; CDR3aa: CASSSVTEAGNTEAFF
abundance: .; j_gene: TRBJ2-3; d_gene: TRBD2; len: 15; v_gene: TRBV7-2; CDR3nt: TGTGCCAGCAGCGCCCTAGCGGGAGGCACAGATACGCAGTATTTT; CDR3aa: CASSALAGGTDTQYF
abundance: .; j_gene: TRBJ2-2; d_gene: .; len: 14; v_gene: TRBV24-1; CDR3nt: TGTGCCACCAGTGATTTCCCGGGGACCGGGGAGCTGTTTTTT; CDR3aa: CATSDFPGTGELFF
abundance: .; j_gene: TRBJ2-1; d_gene: TRBD2; len: 17; v_gene: TRBV19; CDR3nt: TGTGCCAGTAGCCCCTGGAAGCTAGCGGGAGGCCTCAGGGAGCAGTTCTTC; CDR3aa: CASSPWKLAGGLREQFF
abundance: .; j_gene: TRBJ2-1; d_gene: TRBD2; len: 13; v_gene: TRBV5-6; CDR3nt: TGTGCCAGCAGTTATCCACTAGCGGATGAGCAGTTCTTC; CDR3aa: CASSYPLADEQFF
abundance: .; j_gene: TRBJ2-1; d_gene: .; len: 11; v_gene: TRBV10-3; CDR3nt: TGTGCCATCACCCCCGGCAATGAGCAGTTCTTC; CDR3aa: CAITPGNEQFF
abundance: few; j_gene: TRBJ1-6; d_gene: .; len: 16; v_gene: TRBV9; CDR3nt: TGTGCCAGCAGCGTAGACTCCGGGAATCGGAATTCACCCCTCCACTTT; CDR3aa: CASSVDSGNRNSPLHF
abundance: few; j_gene: TRBJ1-5; d_gene: .; len: 14; v_gene: TRBV4-1; CDR3nt: TGCGCCAGCAGCCAATCCGGGGGCAATCAGCCCCAGCATTTT; CDR3aa: CASSQSGGNQPQHF
abundance: few; j_gene: TRBJ2-5; d_gene: .; len: 13; v_gene: TRBV5-5; CDR3nt: TGTGCCAGCAGCTTGTTCAGGCGTGAGACCCAGTACTTC; CDR3aa: CASSLFRRETQYF
abundance: .; j_gene: TRBJ2-7; d_gene: .; len: 13; v_gene: TRBV2; CDR3nt: TGTGCCAGCTGTCCCCTTGAGGGCTACGAGCAGTACTTC; CDR3aa: CASCPLEGYEQYF
abundance: .; j_gene: TRBJ2-7; d_gene: .; len: 13; v_gene: TRBV28; CDR3nt: TGTGCCAGCAGTCGGACAGCCTCCTACGAGCAGTACTTC; CDR3aa: CASSRTASYEQYF
abundance: .; j_gene: TRBJ1-6; d_gene: .; len: 17; v_gene: TRBV7-9; CDR3nt: TGTGCCAGCAGCTTAGGGACACAACGCTCCTATAATTCACCCCTCCACTTT; CDR3aa: CASSLGTQRSYNSPLHF
abundance: .; j_gene: TRBJ1-1; d_gene: .; len: 15; v_gene: TRBV11-3; CDR3nt: TGTGCCAGCAGCTTAGGAGGCACCATGAACACTGAAGCTTTCTTT; CDR3aa: CASSLGGTMNTEAFF
abundance: .; j_gene: TRBJ1-5; d_gene: TRBD1; len: 18; v_gene: TRBV5-1; CDR3nt: TGCGCCAGCAGCTTGTCCGACAGGGGTCGGGATAGCAATCAGCCCCAGCATTTT; CDR3aa: CASSLSDRGRDSNQPQHF
abundance: .; j_gene: TRBJ1-2; d_gene: .; len: 12; v_gene: TRBV29-1; CDR3nt: TGCAGCGTGGAATCCCTTAACTATGGCTACACCTTC; CDR3aa: CSVESLNYGYTF
abundance: .; j_gene: TRBJ1-4; d_gene: TRBD1; len: 16; v_gene: TRBV6-6; CDR3nt: TGTGCCAGCAGTCGAAAAGGGGGCAGGGGTAATGAAAAACTGTTTTTT; CDR3aa: CASSRKGGRGNEKLFF
abundance: .; j_gene: TRBJ2-7; d_gene: TRBD1; len: 15; v_gene: TRBV18; CDR3nt: TGTGCCAGCTCACCACAGACAGGGAAGAAGGACGAGCAGTACTTC; CDR3aa: CASSPQTGKKDEQYF